Sequencing of this T cell receptor beta chain was carried out in a study of blood T cell repertoires in COVID-19. CDR1 SGHTA and CDR2 FQGNSA come from the germline V gene. J gave up 4 bases and V 0 bases, and 6 bases lay outside the gene matches. This CDR3 is built from 17 residues. Here immunoSEQ multiplex PCR was the method, and the copy in TCRdb shows in-frame clones only, minus some. The sample lists almost 95,000 clones, around 88% occurring once. The chain uses TRBV7-2 and TRBJ2-3; 11 bases line up with TRBD2. This receptor was taken from a woman aged 60-75 years with COVID-19, enrolled during active disease. Sequences were obtained from peripheral blood. CDR3 in DNA: TGTGCCAGCAGCTTAGCCGGGCTAGCGGGGGGCTCAGATACGCAGTATTTT. This translates into CASSLAGLAGGSDTQYF.